Listed here are 5 T cell receptor beta chains from one sample, sequenced in a study of immune heterogeneity within non-small cell lung tumors. As template, the study used bulk tumor genomic DNA at around 590 ng per sample. Multiple widely separated biopsies were taken from each primary tumor at surgery. Samples came from untreated patients having curative surgery for newly diagnosed non-small cell lung cancer. Multiplex PCR relied on 32 V and 13 J primers to amplify TCR beta CDR3. TCRdb itself ran the multiplex PCR reads through MiXCR, one entry per CDR3 protein. The top ten clones hold about 4% of a sample with under 35,000 distinct CDR3 sequences, around 30% of them seen once. Sequencing was carried out using lung tumor tissue. These receptors were taken from a man between 40 and 49 years old with non-small cell lung cancer.

This rearrangement joins TRBV7-9 to TRBJ2-7, with D unclear. Trimming left V 5 bases short and J 5 bases short, with 10 bases between. The CDR3 is 12 amino acids. Germline V gene lookup returns CDR1 SEHNR and CDR2 FQNEAQ (reference sequence). In nucleotides, the CDR3 is TGTGCCAGCAGCCCCGTGTTGCACGAGCAGTACTTC. It specifies CASSPVLHEQYF. Based on the CDR3 plus reference TRBV7-9 and TRBJ2-7, the full variable domain is DTGVSQNPRHKITKRGQNVTFRCDPISEHNRLYWYRQTLGQGPEFLTYFQNEAQLEKSRLLSDRFSAERPKGSFSTLEIQRTEQGDSAMYLCASSPVLHEQYFGPGTRLTVT.

The chain uses TRBV30 and TRBJ1-2, with D possibly TRBD1 on 5 matching bases. In germline, CDR1 is GTSNPN, CDR2 SVGIG (reference sequence). The CDR3 runs 13 residues. The CDR3: CSWSSGTTYGYTF. CDR3 coding DNA: TGTTCTTGGAGTTCCGGGACTACCTATGGCTACACCTTC. The full variable domain, with the rest looked up from reference TRBV30 and TRBJ1-2, is SQTIHQWPATLVQPVGSPLSLECTVEGTSNPNLYWYRQAAGRGLQLLFYSVGIGQISSEVPQNLSASRPQDRQFILSSKKLLLSDSGFYLCSWSSGTTYGYTFGSGTRLTVV.

The table lists this clonotype with many counts. The gene calls are TRBV2 and TRBJ1-4, with TRBD1 as a possible D gene (6 bases). V lost 3 bases to trimming and J lost 7 bases, with 15 bases between them. Germline V gene lookup returns CDR1 SNHLY and CDR2 FYNNEI. CDR3 length equals 15 residues. The DNA for the CDR3 is TGTGCCAGCAGTGATCCGACAGGTCAAGCTGAAAAACTGTTTTTT. Residues: CASSDPTGQAEKLFF.

The chain employs TRBV2 and TRBJ2-5; D uncertain. Germline assignment: CDR1 SNHLY and CDR2 FYNNEI. The CDR3 is made up of 14 amino acids. V dropped 5 bases and J dropped 0 bases, with 10 bases sitting between them. CDR3: CASSPRLDQETQYF. CDR3 sequence (DNA): TGTGCCAGCAGTCCTCGTCTTGACCAAGAGACCCAGTACTTC.

This clonotype was counted many times. The chain joins TRBV19 to TRBJ1-3; D possibly corresponds to TRBD1 (6 bases). CDR3 length: 15 amino acids. Germline-derived CDR1 and CDR2 are LNHDA and SQIVND (reference sequence). The V and J ends lost 3 bases and 3 bases respectively, with 12 bases between them. CDR3 protein: CASSMWQGNGNTIYF. CDR3 DNA: TGTGCCAGTAGTATGTGGCAGGGGAATGGAAACACCATATATTTT.